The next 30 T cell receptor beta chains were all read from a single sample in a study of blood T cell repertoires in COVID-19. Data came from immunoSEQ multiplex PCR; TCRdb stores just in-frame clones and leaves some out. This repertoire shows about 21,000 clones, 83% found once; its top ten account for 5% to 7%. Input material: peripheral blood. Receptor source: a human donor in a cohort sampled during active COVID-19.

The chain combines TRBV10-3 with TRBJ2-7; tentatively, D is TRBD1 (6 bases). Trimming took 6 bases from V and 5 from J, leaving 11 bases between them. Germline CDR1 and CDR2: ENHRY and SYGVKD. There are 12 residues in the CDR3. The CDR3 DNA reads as TGTGCCATCAGACAGGGTACGGACGAGCAGTACTTC. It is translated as CAIRQGTDEQYF.

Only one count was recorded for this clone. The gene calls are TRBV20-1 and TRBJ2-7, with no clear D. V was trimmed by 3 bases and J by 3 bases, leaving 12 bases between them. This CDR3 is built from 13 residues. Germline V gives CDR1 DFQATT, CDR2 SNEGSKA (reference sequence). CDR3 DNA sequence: TGCAGTGCTAGTGATGGGCCCGTCTACGAGCAGTACTTC. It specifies CSASDGPVYEQYF.

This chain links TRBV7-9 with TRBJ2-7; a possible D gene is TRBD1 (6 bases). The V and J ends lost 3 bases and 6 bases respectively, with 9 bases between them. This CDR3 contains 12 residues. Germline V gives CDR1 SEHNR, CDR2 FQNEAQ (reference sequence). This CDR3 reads CASSFTGFEQYF. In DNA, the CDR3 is TGTGCCAGCAGCTTTACAGGGTTCGAGCAGTACTTC. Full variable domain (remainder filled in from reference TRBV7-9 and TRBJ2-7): DTGVSQNPRHKITKRGQNVTFRCDPISEHNRLYWYRQTLGQGPEFLTYFQNEAQLEKSRLLSDRFSAERPKGSFSTLEIQRTEQGDSAMYLCASSFTGFEQYFGPGTRLTVT.

CDR3 protein: CASSYQRTSGEIQYF. CDR3 bases: TGTGCCAGCAGCTACCAAAGGACTAGCGGGGAGATTCAGTACTTC. This rearrangement joins TRBV7-2 to TRBJ2-4, with 12 bases lining up with TRBD2. This CDR3 comprises 15 residues. V lost 4 bases and J lost 10; bases outside the gene matches: 8. Germline loops: CDR1 SGHTA, CDR2 FQGNSA.

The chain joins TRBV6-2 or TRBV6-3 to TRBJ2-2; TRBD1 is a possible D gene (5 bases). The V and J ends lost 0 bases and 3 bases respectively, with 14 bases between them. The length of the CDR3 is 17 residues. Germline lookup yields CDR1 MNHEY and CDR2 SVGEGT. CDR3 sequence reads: CASSYSIRRVDTGELFF. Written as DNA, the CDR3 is TGTGCCAGCAGTTACTCGATACGCAGGGTCGACACCGGGGAGCTGTTTTTT.

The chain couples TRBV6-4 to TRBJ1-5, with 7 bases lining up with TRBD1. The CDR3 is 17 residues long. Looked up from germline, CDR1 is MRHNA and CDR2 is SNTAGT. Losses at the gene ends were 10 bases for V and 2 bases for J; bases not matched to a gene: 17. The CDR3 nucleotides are TGTGCCACCGGGCACCAAACAGGGGACTCGGGCAATCAGCCCCAGCATTTT. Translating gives CATGHQTGDSGNQPQHF.

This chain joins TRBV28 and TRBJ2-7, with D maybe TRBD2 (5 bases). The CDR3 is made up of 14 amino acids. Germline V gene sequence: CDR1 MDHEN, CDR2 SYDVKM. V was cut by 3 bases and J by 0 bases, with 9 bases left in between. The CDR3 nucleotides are TGTGCCAGCAGTTTGGACTTATACTCCTACGAGCAGTACTTC. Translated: CASSLDLYSYEQYF. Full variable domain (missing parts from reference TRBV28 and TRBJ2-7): DVKVTQSSRYLVKRTGEKVFLECVQDMDHENMFWYRQDPGLGLRLIYFSYDVKMKEKGDIPEGYSVSREKKERFSLILESASTNQTSMYLCASSLDLYSYEQYFGPGTRLTVT.

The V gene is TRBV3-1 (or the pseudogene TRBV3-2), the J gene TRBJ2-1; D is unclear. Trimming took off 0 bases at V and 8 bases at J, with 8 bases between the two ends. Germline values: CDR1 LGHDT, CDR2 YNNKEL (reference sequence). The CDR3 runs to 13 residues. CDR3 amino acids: CASSQDPGDEQFF. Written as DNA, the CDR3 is TGTGCCAGCAGCCAAGACCCAGGCGATGAGCAGTTCTTC.

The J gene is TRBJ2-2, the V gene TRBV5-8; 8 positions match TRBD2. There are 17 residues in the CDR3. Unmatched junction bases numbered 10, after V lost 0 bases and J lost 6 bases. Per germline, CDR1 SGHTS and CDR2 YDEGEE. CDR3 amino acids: CASSLVLRLAGAGELFF. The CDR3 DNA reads TGTGCCAGCAGCTTGGTCCTGAGGCTAGCGGGCGCCGGGGAGCTGTTTTTT.

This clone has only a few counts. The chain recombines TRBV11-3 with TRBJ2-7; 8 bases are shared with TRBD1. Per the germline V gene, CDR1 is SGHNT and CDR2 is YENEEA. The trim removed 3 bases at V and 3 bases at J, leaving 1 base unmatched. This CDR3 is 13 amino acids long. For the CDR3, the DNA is TGTGCCAGCAGCTTCGACAGGGGCTACGAGCAGTACTTC. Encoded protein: CASSFDRGYEQYF.

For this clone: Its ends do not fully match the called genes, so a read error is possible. The CDR3 loop is CASSQGGVSNLPQHF. The CDR3 coding sequence is TGTGCCAGCAGCCAAGGGGGGGTGTCGAATCTGCCCCAGCATTTT. The rearrangement uses TRBV13 and TRBJ1-5; tentatively, D is TRBD1 (6 bases). CDR1 is PRHDT and CDR2 is FYEKMQ in the germline V gene (reference sequence). This CDR3 has 15 amino acids.

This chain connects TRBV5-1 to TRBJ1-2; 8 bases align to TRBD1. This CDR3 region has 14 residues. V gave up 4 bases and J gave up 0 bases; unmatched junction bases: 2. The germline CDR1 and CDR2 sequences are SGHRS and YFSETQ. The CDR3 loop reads CASSVGQANYGYTF. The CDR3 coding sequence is TGCGCCAGCAGCGTGGGACAGGCTAACTATGGCTACACCTTC.

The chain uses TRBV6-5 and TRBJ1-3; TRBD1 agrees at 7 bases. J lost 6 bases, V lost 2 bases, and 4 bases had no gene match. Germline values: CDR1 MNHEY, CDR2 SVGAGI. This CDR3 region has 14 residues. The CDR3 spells CASSYRTGLNTIYF. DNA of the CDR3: TGTGCCAGCAGTTACAGGACAGGCTTAAACACCATATATTTT.

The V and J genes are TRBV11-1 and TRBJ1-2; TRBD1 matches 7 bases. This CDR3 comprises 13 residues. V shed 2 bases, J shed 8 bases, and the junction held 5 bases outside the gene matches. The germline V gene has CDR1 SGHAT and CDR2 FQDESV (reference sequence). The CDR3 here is CASSLITGEGYTF. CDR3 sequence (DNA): TGTGCCAGCAGCTTAATCACAGGGGAAGGCTACACCTTC.

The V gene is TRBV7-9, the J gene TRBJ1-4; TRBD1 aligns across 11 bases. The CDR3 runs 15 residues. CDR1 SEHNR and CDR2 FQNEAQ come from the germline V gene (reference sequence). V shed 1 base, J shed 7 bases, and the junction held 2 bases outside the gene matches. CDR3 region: CASSLDGTGGEKLFF. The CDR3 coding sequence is TGTGCCAGCAGCTTAGACGGGACAGGGGGTGAAAAACTGTTTTTT.

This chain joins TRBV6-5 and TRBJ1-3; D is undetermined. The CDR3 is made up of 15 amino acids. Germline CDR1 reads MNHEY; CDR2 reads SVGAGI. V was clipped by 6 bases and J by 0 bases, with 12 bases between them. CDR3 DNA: TGTGCCAGCAGCCCAACAGCTATCTCTGGAAACACCATATATTTT. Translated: CASSPTAISGNTIYF.

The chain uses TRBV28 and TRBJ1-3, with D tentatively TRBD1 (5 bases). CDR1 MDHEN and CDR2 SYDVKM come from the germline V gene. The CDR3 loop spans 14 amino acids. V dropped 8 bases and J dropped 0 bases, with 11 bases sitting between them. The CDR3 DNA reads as TGTGCCAGCGGGCGGGGGAGCTCTGGAAACACCATATATTTT. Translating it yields CASGRGSSGNTIYF.

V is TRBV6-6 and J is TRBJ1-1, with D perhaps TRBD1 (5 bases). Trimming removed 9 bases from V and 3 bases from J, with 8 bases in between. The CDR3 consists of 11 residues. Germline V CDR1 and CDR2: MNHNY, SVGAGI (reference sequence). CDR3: CASQGDTEAFF. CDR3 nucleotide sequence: TGTGCCAGTCAGGGCGACACTGAAGCTTTCTTT.

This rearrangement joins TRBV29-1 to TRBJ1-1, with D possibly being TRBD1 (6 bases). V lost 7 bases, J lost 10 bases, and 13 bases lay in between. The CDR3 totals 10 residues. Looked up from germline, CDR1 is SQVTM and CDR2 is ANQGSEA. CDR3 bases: TGCAGCGCTCAGGACAGAGCAGCTTTCTTT. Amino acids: CSAQDRAAFF.

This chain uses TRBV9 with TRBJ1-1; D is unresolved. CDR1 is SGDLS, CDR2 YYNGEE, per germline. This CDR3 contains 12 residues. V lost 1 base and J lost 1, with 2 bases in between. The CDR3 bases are TGTGCCAGCAGCGTACAGAACACTGAAGCTTTCTTT. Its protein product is CASSVQNTEAFF.

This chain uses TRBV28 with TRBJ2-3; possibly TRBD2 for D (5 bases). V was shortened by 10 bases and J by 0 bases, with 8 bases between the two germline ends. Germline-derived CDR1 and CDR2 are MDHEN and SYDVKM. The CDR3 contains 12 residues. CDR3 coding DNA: TGTGCCACCCGGACTAGCACAGATACGCAGTATTTT. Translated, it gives CATRTSTDTQYF. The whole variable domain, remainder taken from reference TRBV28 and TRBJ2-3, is DVKVTQSSRYLVKRTGEKVFLECVQDMDHENMFWYRQDPGLGLRLIYFSYDVKMKEKGDIPEGYSVSREKKERFSLILESASTNQTSMYLCATRTSTDTQYFGPGTRLTVL.

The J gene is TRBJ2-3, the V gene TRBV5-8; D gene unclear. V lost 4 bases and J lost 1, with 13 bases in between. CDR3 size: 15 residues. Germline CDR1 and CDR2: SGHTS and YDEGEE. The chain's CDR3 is CASSPYGSGTDTQYF. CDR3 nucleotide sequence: TGTGCCAGCAGCCCCTACGGGTCTGGCACAGATACGCAGTATTTT.

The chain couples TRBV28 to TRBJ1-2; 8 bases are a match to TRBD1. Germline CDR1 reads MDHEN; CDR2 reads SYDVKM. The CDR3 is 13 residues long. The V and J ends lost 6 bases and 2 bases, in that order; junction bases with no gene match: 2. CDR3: CASRRQGNYGYTF. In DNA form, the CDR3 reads TGTGCCAGCAGAAGACAGGGGAACTATGGCTACACCTTC.

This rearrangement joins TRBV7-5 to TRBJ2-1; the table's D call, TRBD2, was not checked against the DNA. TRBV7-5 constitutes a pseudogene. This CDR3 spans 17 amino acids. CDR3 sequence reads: CVRSLRASGGIYNEQFF. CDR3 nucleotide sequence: TGTGTCAGAAGCTTACGGGCTAGCGGGGGGATCTACAATGAGCAGTTCTTC.

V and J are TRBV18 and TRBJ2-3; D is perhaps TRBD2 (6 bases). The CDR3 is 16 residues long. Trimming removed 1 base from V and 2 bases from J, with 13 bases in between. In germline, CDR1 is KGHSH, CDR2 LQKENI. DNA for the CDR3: TGTGCCAGCTCACCACGTTCACGGCGGGACACAGATACGCAGTATTTT. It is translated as CASSPRSRRDTDTQYF.

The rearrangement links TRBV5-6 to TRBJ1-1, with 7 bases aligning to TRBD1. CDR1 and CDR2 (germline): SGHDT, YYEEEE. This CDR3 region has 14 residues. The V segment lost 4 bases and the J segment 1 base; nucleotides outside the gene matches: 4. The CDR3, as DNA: TGTGCCAGCAGCCCGGACAGGAGGAACACTGAAGCTTTCTTT. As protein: CASSPDRRNTEAFF.

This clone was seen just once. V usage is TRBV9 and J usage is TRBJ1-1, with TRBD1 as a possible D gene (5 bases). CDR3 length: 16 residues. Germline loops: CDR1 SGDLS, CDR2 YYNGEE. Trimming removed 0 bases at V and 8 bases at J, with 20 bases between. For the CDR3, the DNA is TGTGCCAGCAGCGTAGGACTAGTGAGACAGATGACCGAAGCTTTCTTT. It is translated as CASSVGLVRQMTEAFF.

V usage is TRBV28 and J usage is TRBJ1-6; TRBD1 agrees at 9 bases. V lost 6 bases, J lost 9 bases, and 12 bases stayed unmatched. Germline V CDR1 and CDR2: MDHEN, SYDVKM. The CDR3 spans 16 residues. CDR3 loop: CASRNLQGAVFSPLHF. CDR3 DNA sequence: TGTGCCAGCAGGAATTTACAGGGGGCAGTTTTTTCACCCCTCCACTTT.

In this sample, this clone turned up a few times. This CDR3 reads CASSLRDRGGDTQYF. For the CDR3, the DNA is TGTGCCAGCAGCCTACGGGACAGGGGTGGAGATACGCAGTATTTT. The chain carries TRBV7-2 and TRBJ2-3, with 10 bases aligning to TRBD1. Germline V gives CDR1 SGHTA, CDR2 FQGNSA. V was clipped by 5 bases and J by 5 bases; unmatched bases: 7. This CDR3 is built from 15 residues.

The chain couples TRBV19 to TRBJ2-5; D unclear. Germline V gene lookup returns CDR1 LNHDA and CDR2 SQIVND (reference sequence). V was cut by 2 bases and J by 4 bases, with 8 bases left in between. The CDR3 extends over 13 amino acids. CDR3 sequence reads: CASSIRNRETQYF. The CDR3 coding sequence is TGTGCCAGTAGTATACGTAATAGAGAGACCCAGTACTTC.